Below are 21 T cell receptor beta chains sequenced from a single sample in a study of CD8 T cells in ankylosing spondylitis (dated by TCRdb to about 2017). The paper as a whole reports these results and caveats: Blood from ankylosing spondylitis patients appeared to be characterized by a TCR beta motif composed of eight highly homologous amino acid variants.

The method was 5' RACE. TCRdb records Illumina HiSeq 2500 as the sequencer. The public reads were run again by TCRdb, first through fastp at Q25 and then through MiXCR, and only productive beta chains were kept. Each CDR3 protein appears once, grouped with its most common genes and DNA. Present in this sample are about 400,000 distinct CDR3 sequences, 20% to 25% of which were seen just once. In total, the top ten clones hold about 15% of the sample. No antigen is known for these receptors. The sequenced sample was blood, either unsorted or a sorted T cell fraction (not recorded which). Receptors originate from a male donor with ankylosing spondylitis.

The V gene is TRBV5-1, the J gene TRBJ1-1; maybe TRBD1 (5 bases). CDR3 size: 14 residues. Trimming took off 0 bases at V and 8 bases at J, with 14 bases between the two ends. Looked up from germline, CDR1 is SGHRS and CDR2 is YFSETQ. The DNA for the CDR3 is TGCGCCAGCAGCTTGGGGCAGGGCGGGTTCGAAGCTTTCTTT. Encoded protein: CASSLGQGGFEAFF.

The chain is built from TRBV12-3 or TRBV12-4 and TRBJ2-7; D is possibly TRBD2 (6 bases). V was shortened by 3 bases and J by 6 bases, with 15 bases between the two germline ends. CDR3 length: 14 amino acids. The chain's CDR3 is CASSLVLEGSEQYF. CDR3 nucleotides: TGTGCCAGCAGTTTGGTTTTGGAGGGGAGCGAGCAGTACTTC.

The chain joins TRBV28 to TRBJ1-6, with D unclear. Germline CDR1 reads MDHEN; CDR2 reads SYDVKM. The V gene lost 3 bases and the J gene lost 14 bases, with 11 bases spanning the gap. This CDR3 comprises 12 residues. In DNA form, the CDR3 reads TGTGCCAGCAGTTTGTTGCAAGGGACCCTCCACTTT. Translated: CASSLLQGTLHF. Full variable domain (rest looked up from reference TRBV28 and TRBJ1-6): DVKVTQSSRYLVKRTGEKVFLECVQDMDHENMFWYRQDPGLGLRLIYFSYDVKMKEKGDIPEGYSVSREKKERFSLILESASTNQTSMYLCASSLLQGTLHFGNGTRLTVT.

The CDR3 here is CATSPGGTASYEQYF. For the CDR3, the DNA is TGTGCCACCTCCCCCGGGGGAACTGCATCCTACGAGCAGTACTTC. The gene calls are TRBV24-1 and TRBJ2-7; TRBD2 is a possible D gene (6 bases). Per the germline V gene, CDR1 is KGHDR and CDR2 is SFDVKD. With 9 bases removed from V and 1 base from J, the gap between germline ends came to 18 bases. The CDR3 length is 15 residues.

The CDR3 reads CASSLSPGFTGELFF. The CDR3, as DNA: TGTGCCAGCAGCTTAAGTCCCGGGTTCACCGGGGAGCTGTTTTTT. The chain links TRBV7-3 to TRBJ2-2; D gene unclear. Trimming shortened V by 1 base and J by 4 bases, and 10 bases separated the two germline ends. The CDR3 runs to 15 residues. Germline V gene lookup returns CDR1 SGHTA and CDR2 FQGTGA.

The rearrangement joins TRBV9 to TRBJ2-3, with 10 bases aligning to TRBD2. CDR3 length equals 17 residues. The ends lost 0 bases at V and 2 bases at J; junction bases unmatched: 6. CDR1 is SGDLS and CDR2 is YYNGEE in the germline V gene. The CDR3 sequence is CASSVALAGEYTDTQYF. As DNA, the CDR3 is TGTGCCAGCAGCGTAGCTCTAGCGGGAGAGTACACAGATACGCAGTATTTT. Together with reference TRBV9 and TRBJ2-3, the CDR3 gives the full variable domain: DSGVTQTPKHLITATGQRVTLRCSPRSGDLSVYWYQQSLDQGLQFLIQYYNGEERAKGNILERFSAQQFPDLHSELNLSSLELGDSALYFCASSVALAGEYTDTQYFGPGTRLTVL.

This clonotype was recorded a few times. The chain combines TRBV18 with TRBJ2-7; perhaps D is TRBD1 or TRBD2 (5 bases each). Per the germline V gene, CDR1 is KGHSH and CDR2 is LQKENI. Trimming stripped 3 bases from V and 5 bases from J, with 8 bases between. The CDR3 sequence is 12 residues long. The CDR3 DNA sequence: TGTGCCAGCTCACCTGGGGGACACGAGCAGTACTTC. It translates to CASSPGGHEQYF. Drawing the rest from reference TRBV18 and TRBJ2-7, the complete variable domain is NAGVMQNPRHLVRRRGQEARLRCSPMKGHSHVYWYRQLPEEGLKFMVYLQKENIIDESGMPKERFSAEFPKEGPSILRIQQVVRGDSAAYFCASSPGGHEQYFGPGTRLTVT.

The gene calls are TRBV6-1 and TRBJ2-1, with D unclear. Trimming left V 4 bases short and J 6 bases short, with 7 bases between. The CDR3 contains 12 residues. Looked up from germline, CDR1 is MNHNS and CDR2 is SASEGT. CDR3 sequence (DNA): TGTGCCAGCAGTGCCCTTGGCAATGAGCAGTTCTTC. Translating gives CASSALGNEQFF.

This chain joins TRBV10-2 and TRBJ1-2, with 8 bases aligning to TRBD1. The CDR3 runs to 13 residues. The J segment lost 7 bases and the V segment lost 7 bases, leaving 8 bases of the junction unmatched. Germline loops: CDR1 WSHSY, CDR2 SAAADI. This chain's CDR3 is CASNDRGWAGYTF. Here the CDR3 DNA reads TGCGCCAGCAACGACAGGGGATGGGCTGGCTACACCTTC.

Ten or more counts support this clonotype. The V call is TRBV5-1, the J call TRBJ1-5, with 9 bases aligning to TRBD1. CDR1 and CDR2 (germline): SGHRS, YFSETQ. With V trimmed by 4 bases and J by 4 bases, 6 bases remained unmatched. This CDR3 spans 15 amino acids. CDR3 sequence (DNA): TGCGCCAGCAGCCAGGGACAGGGCAGTAATCAGCCCCAGCATTTT. The encoded protein is CASSQGQGSNQPQHF.

This clonotype was seen a single time. The V and J genes are TRBV9 and TRBJ2-3; 10 bases agree with TRBD2. Germline V lookup: CDR1 SGDLS, CDR2 YYNGEE. The J segment lost 3 bases and the V segment lost 3 bases, leaving 4 bases of the junction unmatched. There are 15 residues in the CDR3. CDR3 protein: CASSDGLAETDTQYF. CDR3 nucleotides: TGTGCCAGCAGCGACGGACTAGCGGAGACAGATACGCAGTATTTT.

This clonotype was counted a few times. This sequence joins TRBV12-3 or TRBV12-4 and TRBJ2-4; D gene unclear. The CDR3 is made up of 12 amino acids. Trimming left V 7 bases short and J 7 bases short, with 11 bases between. The CDR3: CASTLQSNIQYF. The CDR3 region has the DNA TGTGCCAGCACCCTCCAGTCCAACATTCAGTACTTC.

The table lists this clonotype with a few counts. V usage is TRBV14 and J usage is TRBJ1-6; D remains unclear. Deletions cut 0 bases from V and 7 bases from J, with 13 bases between. CDR3 size: 16 residues. Germline V gene data show CDR1 as SGHDN and CDR2 as FVKESK. The CDR3 nucleotides are TGTGCCAGCAGCCAAGATCGTCGGGGTCCGAATTCACCCCTCCACTTT. Translation: CASSQDRRGPNSPLHF.

The chain has TRBV5-4 and TRBJ2-1; D is undetermined. The V and J ends lost 0 bases and 4 bases respectively, with 14 bases between them. CDR1 and CDR2 (germline): SGHNT, YYREEE (reference sequence). The CDR3 loop spans 16 amino acids. This CDR3 is CASSLAAAARYNEQFF. As DNA, the CDR3 is TGTGCCAGCAGCTTGGCCGCAGCAGCCCGATACAATGAGCAGTTCTTC.

This clonotype was seen only a few times. The chain joins TRBV6-1 to TRBJ2-3, with 13 bases fitting TRBD2. The junction had 4 bases not matched to a gene; V was cut back by 6 bases and J by 4 bases. Germline V CDR1 and CDR2: MNHNS, SASEGT. There are 15 residues in the CDR3. This CDR3 reads CASSRTSGSSDTQYF. CDR3 DNA sequence: TGTGCCAGCAGCAGGACTAGCGGGAGTTCAGATACGCAGTATTTT.

The chain has TRBV5-5 and TRBJ2-1; the D gene is possibly TRBD2 (5 bases). CDR1 and CDR2 from the germline V gene are SGHKS and YYEKEE (reference sequence). The CDR3 is made up of 14 amino acids. V lost 4 bases and J lost 5, with 13 bases in between. CDR3 nucleotides: TGTGCCAGCAGCCCCGAGGGCAGAAACAATGAGCAGTTCTTC. It codes for CASSPEGRNNEQFF.

This chain connects TRBV5-6 to TRBJ1-6, with D possibly TRBD1 on 5 matching bases. The ends were cut back, 2 bases at V and 9 bases at J, with 12 bases in the middle. Per the germline V gene, CDR1 is SGHDT and CDR2 is YYEEEE. This CDR3 region has 14 residues. The DNA of the CDR3 is TGTGCCAGCAGCTTCGGGGGAAAGGGTTCACCCCTCCACTTT. Residues: CASSFGGKGSPLHF.

This clonotype occurred a few times. J is TRBJ2-4 and V is TRBV10-3; TRBD2 agrees at 8 bases. J was trimmed by 8 bases and V by 3 bases; bases with no gene match: 6. The CDR3 has 14 amino acids. The V gene's germline CDR1 is ENHRY and CDR2 SYGVKD. CDR3 sequence (DNA): TGTGCCATCAGTGACTCAGCGGGAGAAGACATTCAGTACTTC. Translated, it gives CAISDSAGEDIQYF.

The chain joins TRBV4-2 to TRBJ2-1, with 10 bases that match TRBD2. Germline V gives CDR1 LGHNA, CDR2 YNFKEQ. V trimming: 4 bases; J trimming: 8 bases; junction bases outside the gene matches: 5. The CDR3 runs to 14 residues. This chain's CDR3 is CASSLVGTSDEQFF. The CDR3 DNA reads as TGTGCCAGCAGCCTAGTCGGGACTAGCGATGAGCAGTTCTTC.

The chain couples TRBV11-3 to TRBJ2-1; 7 bases are a match to TRBD2. The CDR3 runs 16 residues. The V gene's germline CDR1 is SGHNT and CDR2 YENEEA. V gave up 0 bases and J gave up 8 bases; unmatched junction bases: 10. For the CDR3, the DNA is TGTGCCAGCAGCTTAGAAATTGGGGGGAGGGCCGATGAGCAGTTCTTC. Translation gives CASSLEIGGRADEQFF.

The chain employs TRBV30 and TRBJ2-2; a weak D match, TRBD2 (6 bases). Germline CDR1 GTSNPN, CDR2 SVGIG (reference sequence). The CDR3 has 15 residues. V was clipped by 3 bases and J by 5 bases, with 16 bases between them. The CDR3 spells CAWREEGGRTGELFF. The CDR3 DNA is TGTGCCTGGAGGGAAGAGGGAGGTAGGACCGGGGAGCTGTTTTTT. Based on the CDR3 plus reference TRBV30 and TRBJ2-2, the full variable domain is SQTIHQWPATLVQPVGSPLSLECTVEGTSNPNLYWYRQAAGRGLQLLFYSVGIGQISSEVPQNLSASRPQDRQFILSSKKLLLSDSGFYLCAWREEGGRTGELFFGEGSRLTVL.